This entry lists 28 T cell receptor beta chains sequenced from one sample in a study of T cell changes during pregnancy in multiple sclerosis. The repertoire was sequenced with immunoSEQ multiplex PCR; TCRdb's copy has only in-frame clones and lacks some. The sample consists of about 48,000 clones, 80% to 90% of them appearing once. The source material was CD4+ T cells from peripheral blood mononuclear cells, sampled in the second trimester of pregnancy. These receptors originate from a female donor with multiple sclerosis, enrolled in a pregnancy study.

The genes are TRBV28 and TRBJ2-1; D is unclear. Trimming pared 5 bases from V and 5 bases from J, leaving 13 bases between. Germline CDR1 MDHEN, CDR2 SYDVKM. The CDR3 spans 14 residues. The CDR3: CASSPYPSDNEQFF. As DNA, the CDR3 is TGTGCCAGCAGTCCCTATCCATCCGACAATGAGCAGTTCTTC. The whole variable domain, remainder taken from reference TRBV28 and TRBJ2-1, is DVKVTQSSRYLVKRTGEKVFLECVQDMDHENMFWYRQDPGLGLRLIYFSYDVKMKEKGDIPEGYSVSREKKERFSLILESASTNQTSMYLCASSPYPSDNEQFFGPGTRLTVL.

For this clone: The CDR3 end shows no conserved phenylalanine or tryptophan, and so a read error is likely. V is TRBV10-3 and J is TRBJ2-7, with D perhaps matching TRBD2 (5 bases). CDR3 size: 11 residues. Germline assignment: CDR1 ENHRY and CDR2 SYGVKD. V was clipped by 10 bases and J by 0 bases, with 7 bases between them. DNA of the CDR3: TGTGCCACTAGCTACTCCTACGAGCAGTACCTC. Amino acid sequence: CATSYSYEQYL.

The chain links TRBV7-8 to TRBJ2-5, with 9 bases fitting TRBD1. The CDR3 contains 16 residues. Germline V gene data show CDR1 as SGHVS and CDR2 as FQNEAQ. V lost 1 base to trimming and J lost 1 base; unmatched junction nucleotides: 4. CDR3 bases: TGTGCCAGCAGCTTAGAGGACAGGGGTGGCCAAGAGACCCAGTACTTC. Protein product: CASSLEDRGGQETQYF.

The gene calls are TRBV19 and TRBJ1-2; D uncertain. The CDR3 consists of 15 residues. Germline loops: CDR1 LNHDA, CDR2 SQIVND (reference sequence). V lost 3 bases and J lost 0, with 11 bases in between. The DNA of the CDR3 is TGTGCCAGTAGTATGGCAAACAGCCCTAACTATGGCTACACCTTC. As protein: CASSMANSPNYGYTF.

This chain uses TRBV5-3 with TRBJ1-5; D is perhaps TRBD1 (6 bases). TRBV5-3 is annotated as an ORF whose role is uncertain. The CDR3 is 18 amino acids. V lost 3 bases, J lost 0 bases, and 19 bases lay in between. CDR3 protein: CARSSPGGRPGSNQPQHF. Written as DNA, the CDR3 is TGTGCCAGAAGCTCTCCCGGGGGGCGGCCGGGTAGCAATCAGCCCCAGCATTTT.

The rearrangement uses TRBV4-1 and TRBJ2-1, with D possibly being TRBD2 (5 bases). V lost 1 base and J 7 bases, leaving 8 bases between the germline ends. Per the germline V gene, CDR1 is MGHRA and CDR2 is YSYEKL. The CDR3 covers 13 residues. The CDR3 loop is CASSQGLTNEQFF. CDR3 DNA sequence: TGCGCCAGCAGCCAAGGACTAACTAATGAGCAGTTCTTC.

This chain joins TRBV30 and TRBJ1-5; D is unresolved. CDR1 and CDR2 from the germline V gene are GTSNPN and SVGIG (reference sequence). Trimming took 2 bases from V and 0 from J, leaving 2 bases between them. This CDR3 spans 12 amino acids. Here the CDR3 reads CAWSYSNQPQHF. The DNA for the CDR3 is TGTGCCTGGAGTTATAGCAATCAGCCCCAGCATTTT.

This clone appeared a single time. This sequence joins TRBV4-2 and TRBJ1-2, with 7 bases aligning to TRBD1. CDR1 and CDR2 from the germline V gene are LGHNA and YNFKEQ. The CDR3 spans 15 residues. The junction had 1 base not matched to a gene; V was cut back by 0 bases and J by 0 bases. The CDR3 DNA reads as TGTGCCAGCAGCCAAGAACAGGGGCCTAACTATGGCTACACCTTC. Translation gives CASSQEQGPNYGYTF.

The rearrangement uses TRBV6-1 and TRBJ1-4; TRBD1 might be the D (5 bases). The CDR3 is 15 residues long. Germline V lookup: CDR1 MNHNS, CDR2 SASEGT. The V and J ends lost 3 bases and 12 bases respectively, with 20 bases between them. CDR3 region: CASSDGGLGGSELFF. The DNA of the CDR3 is TGTGCCAGCAGTGATGGGGGGTTAGGAGGTAGCGAACTGTTTTTT.

The chain is built from TRBV21-1 and TRBJ2-7; the table's D gene call, TRBD2, was not cross checked with the DNA. TRBV21-1 corresponds to a pseudogene. The CDR3 loop spans 17 amino acids. The CDR3 DNA sequence: TGTGCCAGCAACCACCTTCCGGGGAGGGGGGGAACAGCGGAGCAGTACTTC. Amino acid sequence: CASNHLPGRGGTAEQYF.

The table lists this clone with a count of one. The chain combines TRBV19 with TRBJ2-1; a weak D match, TRBD2 (6 bases). This CDR3 comprises 16 residues. The V gene lost 3 bases and the J gene lost 10 bases, with 22 bases spanning the gap. Germline V gene lookup returns CDR1 LNHDA and CDR2 SQIVND (reference sequence). The CDR3 nucleotides are TGTGCCAGTAGTATCTTCCCGGGAGTAGTAATGGAGGAGCAGTTCTTC. Its protein is CASSIFPGVVMEEQFF. Filled out from reference TRBV19 and TRBJ2-1, the complete variable domain reads DGGITQSPKYLFRKEGQNVTLSCEQNLNHDAMYWYRQDPGQGLRLIYYSQIVNDFQKGDIAEGYSVSREKKESFPLTVTSAQKNPTAFYLCASSIFPGVVMEEQFFGPGTRLTVL.

The V call is TRBV4-3, the J call TRBJ2-2; the match to TRBD2 covers 11 bases. This CDR3 has 19 amino acids. J was trimmed by 3 bases and V by 0 bases; bases with no gene match: 9. Germline CDR1 is LGHNA and CDR2 is YSLEER. DNA for the CDR3: TGCGCCAGCAGCCAAGATGTACTAGCGGGAGTTGGCGACACCGGGGAGCTGTTTTTT. Translating it yields CASSQDVLAGVGDTGELFF.

The chain recombines TRBV28 with TRBJ2-1, with 13 bases lining up with TRBD2. CDR3 length: 17 residues. Germline values: CDR1 MDHEN, CDR2 SYDVKM. V lost 3 bases, J lost 3 bases, and 5 bases stayed unmatched. CDR3 sequence (DNA): TGTGCCAGCAGTTTGTATGGGACTAGCGGGAACTACAATGAGCAGTTCTTC. Its translation: CASSLYGTSGNYNEQFF.

This chain links TRBV11-2 with TRBJ2-2, with TRBD1 matching 9 bases. V was pared by 5 bases and J by 4 bases, with 5 bases of the junction left unmatched. Germline loops: CDR1 SGHAT, CDR2 FQNNGV. The CDR3 extends over 15 amino acids. CDR3 amino acids: CASSRDRASTGELFF. In DNA form, the CDR3 reads TGTGCCAGCAGCCGGGACAGGGCTTCCACCGGGGAGCTGTTTTTT.

The chain combines TRBV7-9 with TRBJ1-2, with a weak D call TRBD1 (5 bases). Germline V gene data show CDR1 as SEHNR and CDR2 as FQNEAQ (reference sequence). The length of the CDR3 is 13 residues. V dropped 5 bases and J dropped 9 bases, with 16 bases sitting between them. CDR3 nucleotides: TGTGCCAGCAGCCCCCCGGGACTCGTGCGCTACACCTTC. Amino acid sequence: CASSPPGLVRYTF.

V gene TRBV9 combines with J gene TRBJ2-5; 7 nucleotides line up with TRBD2. Per germline, CDR1 SGDLS and CDR2 YYNGEE. CDR3 length: 15 amino acids. V was pared by 0 bases and J by 3 bases, with 5 bases of the junction left unmatched. CDR3 coding DNA: TGTGCCAGCAGCGTAGCGGGGGGACGGGAAGAGACCCAGTACTTC. Translation: CASSVAGGREETQYF.

V usage is TRBV5-1 and J usage is TRBJ2-1, with 8 bases aligning to TRBD2. The trim removed 4 bases at V and 4 bases at J, leaving 13 bases unmatched. The germline gives CDR1 SGHRS, CDR2 YFSETQ. The CDR3 extends over 17 amino acids. This CDR3 is CASSPPRLAGIYNEQFF. CDR3 nucleotide sequence: TGCGCCAGCAGCCCCCCGAGGCTAGCGGGCATATACAATGAGCAGTTCTTC.

This chain joins TRBV28 and TRBJ2-7; D perhaps matches TRBD1 (6 bases). This CDR3 contains 16 residues. Trimming stripped 5 bases from V and 0 bases from J, with 17 bases between. Germline CDR1 MDHEN, CDR2 SYDVKM. DNA for the CDR3: TGTGCCAGCAGTGAGCTTCGACGGGACAACTCCTACGAGCAGTACTTC. Encoded protein: CASSELRRDNSYEQYF.

The V gene is TRBV5-1, the J gene TRBJ1-1; no clear D. Germline V gene data show CDR1 as SGHRS and CDR2 as YFSETQ. V lost 6 bases, J lost 4 bases, and 7 bases lay in between. This CDR3 has 11 amino acids. The CDR3 is CASISSTEAFF. In DNA form, the CDR3 reads TGCGCCAGCATATCGAGCACTGAAGCTTTCTTT.

The chain recombines TRBV5-1 with TRBJ2-1; D call uncertain. Trimming shortened V by 0 bases and J by 0 bases, and 4 bases separated the two germline ends. The CDR3 runs 14 residues. The V gene's germline CDR1 is SGHRS and CDR2 YFSETQ. The CDR3 is CASSLGDSYNEQFF. CDR3 nucleotides: TGCGCCAGCAGCTTGGGAGACTCCTACAATGAGCAGTTCTTC.

The chain is built from TRBV7-9 and TRBJ2-7; 13 nucleotides match TRBD2. V trimming: 5 bases; J trimming: 6 bases; junction bases outside the gene matches: 13. CDR1 is SEHNR, CDR2 FQNEAQ, per germline (reference sequence). CDR3 length: 17 amino acids. This CDR3 is CASSQAGTSGTSVEQYF. As DNA, the CDR3 is TGTGCCAGCAGCCAAGCCGGGACTAGCGGGACCTCGGTCGAGCAGTACTTC. The complete variable domain, with remaining parts taken from reference TRBV7-9 and TRBJ2-7, reads DTGVSQNPRHKITKRGQNVTFRCDPISEHNRLYWYRQTLGQGPEFLTYFQNEAQLEKSRLLSDRFSAERPKGSFSTLEIQRTEQGDSAMYLCASSQAGTSGTSVEQYFGPGTRLTVT.

The rearrangement joins TRBV7-2 to TRBJ2-3, with TRBD2 matching over 9 bases. Germline V CDR1 and CDR2: SGHTA, FQGNSA. V trimming: 6 bases; J trimming: 0 bases; junction bases outside the gene matches: 4. The CDR3 is made up of 15 amino acids. CDR3 protein: CASSLAGTSTDTQYF. The CDR3, as DNA: TGTGCCAGCAGTCTAGCGGGAACTAGCACAGATACGCAGTATTTT. The whole variable domain, remainder taken from reference TRBV7-2 and TRBJ2-3, is GAGVSQSPSNKVTEKGKDVELRCDPISGHTALYWYRQSLGQGLEFLIYFQGNSAPDKSGLPSDRFSAERTGGSVSTLTIQRTQQEDSAVYLCASSLAGTSTDTQYFGPGTRLTVL.

The table lists this clone with a count of one. This chain joins TRBV7-9 and TRBJ2-6; the match to TRBD1 covers 7 bases. The J segment lost 0 bases and the V segment lost 11 bases, leaving 4 bases of the junction unmatched. Germline assignment: CDR1 SEHNR and CDR2 FQNEAQ (reference sequence). This CDR3 contains 14 residues. The CDR3 region is CAGDRVSGANVLTF. In DNA form, the CDR3 reads TGTGCCGGGGACAGAGTCTCTGGGGCCAACGTCCTGACTTTC.

DNA of the CDR3: TGCGCCAGCAGCCAAGCCGACAGGTCGAACACTGAAGCTTTCTTT. Amino acid sequence: CASSQADRSNTEAFF. The rearrangement uses TRBV4-1 and TRBJ1-1, with a weak D call TRBD1 (6 bases). The V end was cut by 1 base, the J end by 1 base, with 10 bases between. This CDR3 region has 15 residues. Germline assignment: CDR1 MGHRA and CDR2 YSYEKL.

The gene calls are TRBV4-1 and TRBJ2-5; 7 nucleotides agree with TRBD1. The CDR3 is 15 residues long. From germline, CDR1 is MGHRA and CDR2 YSYEKL. J was trimmed by 2 bases and V by 2 bases; bases with no gene match: 5. CDR3 region: CASSQYHRGQETQYF. The CDR3 DNA reads as TGCGCCAGCAGCCAATATCACAGGGGACAAGAGACCCAGTACTTC.

V gene TRBV18 combines with J gene TRBJ2-7; D unclear. The CDR3 spans 13 residues. V was trimmed by 0 bases and J by 2 bases, leaving 5 bases between them. Looked up from germline, CDR1 is KGHSH and CDR2 is LQKENI. The CDR3: CASSPPTTYEQYF. DNA for the CDR3: TGTGCCAGCTCACCACCAACAACCTACGAGCAGTACTTC.

The chain carries TRBV30 and TRBJ1-2; TRBD1 agrees at 7 bases. Germline CDR1 reads GTSNPN; CDR2 reads SVGIG (reference sequence). After removal of 5 bases from V and 0 bases from J, the junction contained 6 bases not matched to a gene. This CDR3 has 14 amino acids. CDR3 sequence (DNA): TGTGCCTGGCGGAACAGGGGAACTAACTATGGCTACACCTTC. Protein sequence: CAWRNRGTNYGYTF.

The chain combines TRBV5-6 with TRBJ1-2; D may be TRBD1 (6 bases). V shed 7 bases and J shed 7 bases, with 29 bases lying between them. Germline CDR1 SGHDT, CDR2 YYEEEE. The CDR3 consists of 17 residues. Written as DNA, the CDR3 is TGTGCCAGCTCACACTTAGTGGTTAGCAGGGGATTGAGTGGCTACACCTTC. It encodes CASSHLVVSRGLSGYTF.